The present T cell receptor (beta chain) was sequenced within a study of Graves' ophthalmopathy and Graves' hyperthyroidism (dated 2018 in TCRdb). Turning to the overall study: Peripheral blood was collected at initial diagnosis, prior to any treatment. In more than five hyperthyroidism patients, the T-cell repertoires found in thyroid tissue were compared with those found in blood. A discovery set of about a hundred patients (43 ophthalmopathy, 55 to 65 stable hyperthyroidism) was enrolled to explore V-J signatures distinguishing ophthalmopathy from hyperthyroidism. In total, 135 blood samples were TCR-sequenced: approximately 42 ophthalmopathy, roughly 80 hyperthyroidism and roughly 17 hyperthyroidism-to-ophthalmopathy patients. The 100 discovery patients were randomly divided into training and test sets at a 7:3 ratio. An independent validation cohort was composed of 18 to 20 hyperthyroidism patients and around 16 patients who later progressed from hyperthyroidism to ophthalmopathy. To tell Graves' ophthalmopathy apart from Graves' hyperthyroidism, and to predict which patients would progress to ophthalmopathy, the study relied on TCR beta repertoire signatures. Following sample collection, hyperthyroidism patients were given methimazole at a starting dose of 30 mg daily, and ophthalmopathy patients were given high-dose intravenous methylprednisolone. Overall results and qualifications from the work: In validation, the model predicted ophthalmopathy progression with 70.59% sensitivity and approximately 78% specificity; 12 predicted patients were CT-confirmed with GO in a median of about 6.1 months. Sample size was not predetermined statistically, and investigators were not blinded to group allocation. Most of the expanded thyroid clonotypes with a frequency above 0.001 were also detected in blood, and it was suggested that the thyroid immune response may be reflected by blood repertoires. The 13-signature model separated ophthalmopathy from stable hyperthyroidism with about 86% sensitivity and less than 83% specificity in cross-validation, and 80%/75% in the test set.

Ophthalmopathy patients were characterized by moderately to severely active disease, a Clinical Activity Score of at least 3, a NOSPECS grade of at least 4, and a disease duration under 3 months. Anyone with other autoimmune diseases, uncontrolled infections, pregnancy or lactation was excluded from the study. Clinical symptoms, serum thyroxine, TRAb, thyroid ultrasound and orbital computed tomography were used for diagnosis. PBMCs were isolated from about 9.1 ml of fresh peripheral blood by Ficoll-Paque density gradient centrifugation. Total RNA was extracted with Trizol reagent and quality-checked on an Agilent 2100 Bioanalyzer. This clonotype was observed at least ten times. Its antigen remains undetermined. Within one base of it there is no much larger clone, and no base qualities were kept. For repertoire sequencing, TCR beta CDR3 regions were amplified from RNA transcripts. The first round was an RT-PCR using HTBI primers with the Qiagen OneStep RT-PCR kit, and this first round was followed by a second-round multiplex PCR, then size selection and purification. The libraries underwent paired-end sequencing with 100 bp reads on an Illumina HiSeq2000. The study's processing was this. Reads were processed with SOAPnuke, discarding reads with adapters, uncalled bases, mean Phred below 15, or no exact constant-primer or identifier match. COPE v1.2.5 was used to merge the high-quality paired reads. Each unique nucleotide sequence was treated as a clonotype, and MiTCR v1.1 was used to align the clonotypes to the IMGT TRB V, D and J references. Only V-J combinations with frequency above 0.0001 were analysed, covering around 99% of repertoires. A TCR clonal expansion and chaos score per V-J combination was defined as the ratio of F50 clonal expansion to chaos observed in the TCRdist matrix. Welch's t-statistics and random forest were used to narrow the features down to around twelve V-J combinations, which were then fed into a naive Bayes classifier. The similarity between thyroid and blood repertoires was quantified using the Morisita-Horn index. TCRdb reprocessing: public reads trimmed at Q25 with fastp, clones called with MiXCR, in-frame beta chains kept. Each entry merges the rows of one CDR3 protein and shows their most common DNA and genes. V and J calls and clone size were set by TCRdb, not the authors. In all, the sample holds fewer than 400,000 distinct CDR3 sequences, and around 19% of those were seen once. The ten most abundant clones make up 1.6% of the sample.

Spanning cysteine to phenylalanine, the CDR3 consists of 15 amino acids. Here the CDR3 DNA is all that survives: 45 bases in frame from base 1. Trimming removed 0 bases from V and 1 base from J, leaving 11 bases between the germline ends. Taken from the germline V gene, the CDR1 and CDR2 loops are SGHRS and YFSETQ. This receptor was taken from a woman younger than 30 with Graves' ophthalmopathy. Donor details come from another sample of the same person, matched by shared clones. What was sequenced was peripheral blood. The chain couples TRBV5-1 to TRBJ2-7; the D gene remains uncertain. The CDR3 here reads CASSLDGMYSYEQYF. The nucleotides are TGCGCCAGCAGCTTGGACGGTATGTATTCCTACGAGCAGTACTTC.